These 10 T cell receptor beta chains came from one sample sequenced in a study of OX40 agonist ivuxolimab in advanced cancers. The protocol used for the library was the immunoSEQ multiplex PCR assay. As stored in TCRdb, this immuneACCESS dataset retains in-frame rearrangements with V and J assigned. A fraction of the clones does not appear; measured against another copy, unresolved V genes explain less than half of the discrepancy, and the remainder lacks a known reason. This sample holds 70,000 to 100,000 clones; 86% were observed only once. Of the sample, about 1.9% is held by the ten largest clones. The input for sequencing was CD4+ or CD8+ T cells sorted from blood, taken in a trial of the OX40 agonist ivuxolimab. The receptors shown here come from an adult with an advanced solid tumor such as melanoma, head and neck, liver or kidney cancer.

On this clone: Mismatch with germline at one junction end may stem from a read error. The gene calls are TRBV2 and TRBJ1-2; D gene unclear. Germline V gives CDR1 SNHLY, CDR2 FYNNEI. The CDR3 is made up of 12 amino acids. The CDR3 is CASREGVYGYTF. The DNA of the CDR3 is TGTGCCAGCAGGGAAGGTGTCTATGGCTACACCTTC. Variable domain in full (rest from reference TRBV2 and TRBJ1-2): EPEVTQTPSHQVTQMGQEVILRCVPISNHLYFYWYRQILGQKVEFLVSFYNNEISEKSEIFDDQFSVERPDGSNFTLKIRSTKLEDSAMYFCASREGVYGYTFGSGTRLTVV.

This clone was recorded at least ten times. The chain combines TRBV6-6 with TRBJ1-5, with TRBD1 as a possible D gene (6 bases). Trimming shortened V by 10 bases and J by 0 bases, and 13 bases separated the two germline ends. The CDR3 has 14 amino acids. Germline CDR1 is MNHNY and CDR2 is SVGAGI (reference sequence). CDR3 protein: CATCEGGSNQPQHF. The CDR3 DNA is TGTGCCACCTGCGAGGGGGGTAGCAATCAGCCCCAGCATTTT.

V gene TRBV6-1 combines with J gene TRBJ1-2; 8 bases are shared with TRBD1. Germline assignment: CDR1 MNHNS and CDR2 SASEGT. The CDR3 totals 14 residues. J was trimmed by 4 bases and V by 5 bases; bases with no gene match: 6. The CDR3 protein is CASSSGQGTYGYTF. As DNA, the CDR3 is TGTGCCAGCAGTTCCGGACAGGGCACCTATGGCTACACCTTC.

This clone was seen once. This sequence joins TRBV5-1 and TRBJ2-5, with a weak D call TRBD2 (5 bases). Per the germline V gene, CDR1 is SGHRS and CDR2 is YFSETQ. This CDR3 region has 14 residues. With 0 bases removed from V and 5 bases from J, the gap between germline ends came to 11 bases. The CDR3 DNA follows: TGCGCCAGCAGCTTGGGCGGAGGTGCGGAGACCCAGTACTTC. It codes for CASSLGGGAETQYF.

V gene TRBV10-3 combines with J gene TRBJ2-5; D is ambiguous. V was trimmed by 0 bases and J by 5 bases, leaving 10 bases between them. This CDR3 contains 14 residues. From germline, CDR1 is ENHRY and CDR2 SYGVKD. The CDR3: CAISESNPPETQYF. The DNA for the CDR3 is TGTGCCATCAGTGAGTCGAACCCTCCGGAGACCCAGTACTTC.

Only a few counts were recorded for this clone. The CDR3 is CASSLSSTGVGYTF. Written as DNA, the CDR3 is TGTGCCAGCAGTTTATCTTCCACAGGGGTTGGCTACACCTTC. The gene calls are TRBV28 and TRBJ1-2, with 7 bases matching TRBD1. The J segment lost 7 bases and the V segment lost 1 base, leaving 6 bases of the junction unmatched. Looked up from germline, CDR1 is MDHEN and CDR2 is SYDVKM. This CDR3 region has 14 residues.

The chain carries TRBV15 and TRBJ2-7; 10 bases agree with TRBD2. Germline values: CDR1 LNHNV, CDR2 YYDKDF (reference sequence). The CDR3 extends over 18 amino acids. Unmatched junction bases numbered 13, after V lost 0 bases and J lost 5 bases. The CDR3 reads CATSRDPPSGSSTHEQYF. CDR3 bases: TGTGCCACCAGCAGAGATCCTCCTAGCGGGAGTAGTACCCACGAGCAGTACTTC. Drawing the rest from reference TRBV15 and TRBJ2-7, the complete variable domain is DAMVIQNPRYQVTQFGKPVTLSCSQTLNHNVMYWYQQKSSQAPKLLFHYYDKDFNNEADTPDNFQSRRPNTSFCFLDIRSPGLGDTAMYLCATSRDPPSGSSTHEQYFGPGTRLTVT.

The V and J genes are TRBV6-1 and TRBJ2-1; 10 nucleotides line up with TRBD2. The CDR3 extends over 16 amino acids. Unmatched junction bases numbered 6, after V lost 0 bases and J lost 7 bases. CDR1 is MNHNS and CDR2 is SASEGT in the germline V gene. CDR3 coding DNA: TGTGCCAGCAGTGAAGCTCTAGCGGGAGTTTGGAATGAGCAGTTCTTC. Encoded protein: CASSEALAGVWNEQFF.

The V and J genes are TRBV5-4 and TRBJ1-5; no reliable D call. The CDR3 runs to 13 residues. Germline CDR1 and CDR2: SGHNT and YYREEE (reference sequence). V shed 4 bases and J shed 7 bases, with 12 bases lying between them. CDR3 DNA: TGTGCCAGCAGCCCGGAAAGGGAGCAGCCCCAGCATTTT. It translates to CASSPEREQPQHF.

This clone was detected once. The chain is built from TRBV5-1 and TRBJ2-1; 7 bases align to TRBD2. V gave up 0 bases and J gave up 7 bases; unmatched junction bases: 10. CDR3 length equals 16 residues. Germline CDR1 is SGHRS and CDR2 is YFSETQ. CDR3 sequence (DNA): TGCGCCAGCAGCTTGGTTTTCGCGGGAGTAGGTAATGAGCAGTTCTTC. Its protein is CASSLVFAGVGNEQFF.